This entry lists 2 T cell receptor beta chains sequenced from one sample in a study of PD-1 blockade in mismatch repair-deficient tumors. Assay used: immunoSEQ multiplex PCR; TCRdb lists only in-frame clones, some missing. The table lists approximately 50,000 clones, 78% of them singletons. Sequencing was performed on peripheral blood, taken 4 weeks after starting pembrolizumab. Receptors originate from an adult with mismatch repair-deficient cancer.

The chain uses TRBV7-9 and TRBJ2-7; 7 nucleotides match TRBD2. The CDR3 sequence is 15 residues long. Germline V lookup: CDR1 SEHNR, CDR2 FQNEAQ (reference sequence). Trimming removed 1 base from V and 3 bases from J; junction bases left unmatched: 6. Here the CDR3 reads CASSLVSGGHYEQYF. In DNA form, the CDR3 reads TGTGCCAGCAGCTTAGTCTCGGGAGGACACTACGAGCAGTACTTC.

CDR3 in amino acids: CATSGAGQETQYF. As DNA, the CDR3 is TGTGCCACCAGCGGAGCAGGCCAAGAGACCCAGTACTTC. The V call is TRBV15, the J call TRBJ2-5; D ambiguous. The CDR3 contains 13 residues. V lost 5 bases to trimming and J lost 1 base, with 8 bases between them. Looked up from germline, CDR1 is LNHNV and CDR2 is YYDKDF (reference sequence).